The 24 T cell receptor beta chains reported below all come from one sample, sequenced in a study of beta chain features in type 1 diabetes. Study outcomes and limitations: Across all four CD4+ subsets, people with type 1 diabetes showed modestly shorter TCRB CDR3s.

cDNA synthesis used the whole RNA isolate, giving expressed TCRB sequences. Only in-frame clones appear in the TCRdb table, and some are missing; sequencing was by immunoSEQ multiplex PCR. The sample shows around 130,000 clones, 9% of them seen only once. The antigens of these receptors remain unknown. Material: central memory CD4+ T cells from blood. All receptors derive from a man aged 25 to 40 with type 1 diabetes.

The genes are TRBV5-6 and TRBJ2-3; tentative D call: TRBD1 (5 bases). Germline V gene lookup returns CDR1 SGHDT and CDR2 YYEEEE. Trimming removed 0 bases from V and 2 bases from J, with 16 bases in between. The CDR3 contains 17 residues. The CDR3 nucleotides read TGTGCCAGCAGCTTGGATGGGTTGGGGCAGAACACAGATACGCAGTATTTT. Residues: CASSLDGLGQNTDTQYF.

To note about this clone: Other DNA sequences within the sample encode an identical CDR3. V usage is TRBV11-3 and J usage is TRBJ2-5, with 7 nucleotides matching TRBD1. Germline V gives CDR1 SGHNT, CDR2 YENEEA. V dropped 6 bases and J dropped 5; count of bases not matched to a gene: 3. CDR3 length equals 12 residues. CDR3 coding DNA: TGTGCCAGCAGTCGACAGGGCGAGACCCAGTACTTC. It yields the protein CASSRQGETQYF.

There are many counts of this clone. This sequence joins TRBV7-9 and TRBJ2-5; 9 nucleotides agree with TRBD1. CDR1 and CDR2 (germline): SEHNR, FQNEAQ (reference sequence). Trimming removed 7 bases from V and 2 bases from J; junction bases left unmatched: 2. This CDR3 contains 13 residues. CDR3 residues: CASIGQGQETQYF. CDR3 DNA: TGTGCCAGCATCGGACAGGGGCAAGAGACCCAGTACTTC.

This chain links TRBV9 with TRBJ2-2, with TRBD1 matching 7 bases. Per the germline V gene, CDR1 is SGDLS and CDR2 is YYNGEE. J was trimmed by 2 bases and V by 4 bases; bases with no gene match: 8. CDR3 size: 16 residues. CDR3 protein: CASSSAQGINTGELFF. The DNA for the CDR3 is TGTGCCAGCAGCTCAGCACAGGGGATTAACACCGGGGAGCTGTTTTTT.

This clone was picked up a small number of times. The rearrangement joins TRBV5-1 to TRBJ1-2, with a weak D call TRBD1 (6 bases). This CDR3 spans 14 amino acids. Germline V gene sequence: CDR1 SGHRS, CDR2 YFSETQ. V shed 4 bases and J shed 1 base, with 11 bases lying between them. The chain's CDR3 is CASSLQGGNYGYTF. The CDR3 bases are TGCGCCAGCAGCCTCCAAGGGGGTAACTATGGCTACACCTTC.

This clone has just a few counts. This chain links TRBV5-8 with TRBJ1-2, with D perhaps TRBD1 (5 bases). V gave up 7 bases and J gave up 5 bases, with 15 bases separating them. CDR3 length: 13 residues. CDR1 and CDR2 (germline): SGHTS, YDEGEE. The CDR3 reads CASGRTGTYGYTF. In DNA, the CDR3 is TGTGCCAGCGGCCGCACCGGGACTTATGGCTACACCTTC. The full variable domain, its missing parts supplied by reference TRBV5-8 and TRBJ1-2, is EAGVTQSPTHLIKTRGQQATLRCSPISGHTSVYWYQQALGLGLQFLLWYDEGEERNRGNFPPRFSGRQFPNYSSELNVNALELEDSALYLCASGRTGTYGYTFGSGTRLTVV.

This rearrangement joins TRBV5-4 to TRBJ2-1; possibly TRBD1 for D (5 bases). The CDR3 has 13 residues. V gave up 4 bases and J gave up 7 bases, with 12 bases separating them. The germline gives CDR1 SGHNT, CDR2 YYREEE (reference sequence). The CDR3 DNA reads as TGTGCCAGCAGCCGCGACAGAATTAATGAGCAGTTCTTC. As protein: CASSRDRINEQFF.

This clone was counted many times. The chain employs TRBV7-2 and TRBJ2-7, with D uncertain. Per the germline V gene, CDR1 is SGHTA and CDR2 is FQGNSA. CDR3 size: 13 residues. V lost 5 bases to trimming and J lost 6 bases, with 14 bases between them. CDR3 protein: CASSPRTSGEQYF. In DNA, the CDR3 is TGTGCCAGCAGCCCCCGAACGTCCGGCGAGCAGTACTTC.

The chain has TRBV5-6 and TRBJ2-2; TRBD1 might be the D (5 bases). Trimming shortened V by 6 bases and J by 5 bases, and 11 bases separated the two germline ends. Looked up from germline, CDR1 is SGHDT and CDR2 is YYEEEE. This CDR3 contains 13 residues. DNA for the CDR3: TGTGCCAGCACCAGGGATGGGACCGGGGAGCTGTTTTTT. Its translation is CASTRDGTGELFF.

The sample holds a few counts of this clone. The chain recombines TRBV28 with TRBJ1-1; D is undetermined. CDR1 is MDHEN, CDR2 SYDVKM, per germline. V was pared by 2 bases and J by 5 bases, with 9 bases between. The CDR3 has 13 amino acids. The CDR3 coding sequence is TGTGCCAGCAGTTTACCACTGGAGACTGAAGCTTTCTTT. This encodes CASSLPLETEAFF. The whole variable domain, remainder taken from reference TRBV28 and TRBJ1-1, is DVKVTQSSRYLVKRTGEKVFLECVQDMDHENMFWYRQDPGLGLRLIYFSYDVKMKEKGDIPEGYSVSREKKERFSLILESASTNQTSMYLCASSLPLETEAFFGQGTRLTVV.

The chain uses TRBV18 and TRBJ2-2, with TRBD1 matching over 8 bases. The CDR3 loop spans 14 amino acids. Germline V lookup: CDR1 KGHSH, CDR2 LQKENI. J lost 4 bases, V lost 3 bases, and 1 base had no gene match. The CDR3 DNA follows: TGTGCCAGCTCACCGGGACAGGTCACCGGGGAGCTGTTTTTT. This sequence encodes CASSPGQVTGELFF.

A few counts support this clone. The chain combines TRBV4-3 with TRBJ2-7; D possibly corresponds to TRBD1 (6 bases). CDR3 length: 14 residues. Trimming shortened V by 0 bases and J by 4 bases, and 10 bases separated the two germline ends. Per the germline V gene, CDR1 is LGHNA and CDR2 is YSLEER. The CDR3 sequence: CASSQEPTGYEQYF. CDR3 nucleotides: TGCGCCAGCAGCCAAGAACCCACAGGGTACGAGCAGTACTTC.

This clone has just a few counts. The CDR3, as DNA: TGTGCCAGCAGGTCACAGGGGACGAACACTGAAGCTTTCTTT. This gives the protein CASRSQGTNTEAFF. The V call is TRBV7-2, the J call TRBJ1-1; 7 nucleotides align to TRBD1. The CDR3 is 14 amino acids. V dropped 6 bases and J dropped 1; count of bases not matched to a gene: 5. Germline V lookup: CDR1 SGHTA, CDR2 FQGNSA.

In its sample, this clone was seen a few times. The chain has TRBV27 and TRBJ2-1; D uncertain. Germline assignment: CDR1 MNHEY and CDR2 SMNVEV (reference sequence). With 4 bases removed from V and 4 bases from J, the gap between germline ends came to 20 bases. This CDR3 spans 17 amino acids. The CDR3 sequence is CASSSPVGRPAYNEQFF. CDR3 bases: TGTGCCAGCAGTTCCCCCGTCGGCAGGCCCGCTTACAATGAGCAGTTCTTC.

The gene calls are TRBV2 and TRBJ2-5; unclear D gene. Trimming removed 4 bases from V and 7 bases from J, with 16 bases in between. Germline V gene lookup returns CDR1 SNHLY and CDR2 FYNNEI. The CDR3 has 14 amino acids. CDR3 region: CASSGGARFGTQYF. CDR3 in DNA: TGTGCCAGCAGTGGAGGAGCTAGGTTTGGGACCCAGTACTTC.

V usage is TRBV5-4 and J usage is TRBJ2-3, with 8 bases fitting TRBD2. The CDR3 covers 15 residues. V lost 4 bases and J lost 3; bases outside the gene matches: 7. CDR1 is SGHNT and CDR2 is YYREEE in the germline V gene (reference sequence). The CDR3 DNA is TGTGCCAGCAGCCGCTCACTAGCGGAAACAGATACGCAGTATTTT. Protein product: CASSRSLAETDTQYF.

Only a few counts were recorded for this clone. The chain is built from TRBV5-1 and TRBJ2-5; 8 nucleotides align to TRBD2. Germline lookup yields CDR1 SGHRS and CDR2 YFSETQ. V lost 4 bases, J lost 5 bases, and 10 bases stayed unmatched. This CDR3 comprises 15 residues. CDR3 in amino acids: CASSVDGGAKETQYF. CDR3 nucleotides: TGCGCCAGCAGCGTGGACGGGGGGGCAAAGGAGACCCAGTACTTC.

V is TRBV5-1 and J is TRBJ2-1, with D possibly matching TRBD2 (6 bases). The germline V gene encodes CDR1 SGHRS and CDR2 YFSETQ. CDR3 size: 15 residues. The V and J ends lost 4 bases and 5 bases respectively, with 16 bases between them. This CDR3 is CASSTSLFVHNEQFF. CDR3 DNA sequence: TGCGCCAGCAGCACTAGCCTCTTTGTGCACAATGAGCAGTTCTTC.

The sample holds a few counts of this clone. This chain links TRBV19 with TRBJ1-5, with TRBD1 matching 9 bases. CDR1 and CDR2 (germline): LNHDA, SQIVND (reference sequence). Trimming cost V 4 bases and J 2 bases; bases outside gene matches: 0. The CDR3 contains 14 residues. DNA of the CDR3: TGTGCCAGTAGTAGGACAGGGGGCAATCAGCCCCAGCATTTT. Amino acids: CASSRTGGNQPQHF.

This clone came up a few times. The chain couples TRBV7-9 to TRBJ1-2, with D tentatively TRBD1 (5 bases). V was trimmed by 5 bases and J by 3 bases, leaving 16 bases between them. This CDR3 contains 15 residues. Germline V CDR1 and CDR2: SEHNR, FQNEAQ (reference sequence). In nucleotides, the CDR3 is TGTGCCAGCAGCAAGGGGATCGGGGGAGACTATGGCTACACCTTC. Translated, it gives CASSKGIGGDYGYTF.

This chain connects TRBV30 to TRBJ1-6, with 11 bases lining up with TRBD1. With 3 bases clipped from V and 3 bases from J, the junction kept 7 bases outside the gene matches. CDR3 length equals 17 residues. Germline V gene data show CDR1 as GTSNPN and CDR2 as SVGIG (reference sequence). CDR3 loop: CAWSSGTGGFYNSPLHF. The CDR3 coding sequence is TGTGCCTGGAGCTCCGGGACAGGGGGATTCTATAATTCACCCCTCCACTTT.

This clone was recorded a few times. J is TRBJ1-2 and V is TRBV10-3, with 9 bases identical to TRBD1. This CDR3 contains 17 residues. CDR1 is ENHRY and CDR2 is SYGVKD in the germline V gene. Trimming took 2 bases from V and 1 from J; bases not matched to a gene: 8. The CDR3 region has the DNA TGTGCCATCAGTGAGGTTACCGGGACAGGGAATAACTATGGCTACACCTTC. Its protein product is CAISEVTGTGNNYGYTF.

As to this clone: At one of its ends the junction is not consistent with the germline gene, which may arise from a read error. The V and J genes are TRBV7-2 and TRBJ2-3, with D possibly being TRBD2 (5 bases). The CDR3 is 18 residues long. The germline V gene encodes CDR1 SGHTA and CDR2 FQGNSA. This CDR3 reads CASSLVPGSLTGTDTQYF. Here the CDR3 DNA reads TGTGCCAGCAGCTTAGTACCGGGATCTTTAACGGGCACTGATACGCAGTATTTT.

This clone was counted only a few times. This chain joins TRBV9 and TRBJ1-6; D unresolved. The CDR3 extends over 12 amino acids. CDR1 and CDR2 (germline): SGDLS, YYNGEE. V was pared by 2 bases and J by 10 bases, with 7 bases between. The CDR3: CASSVEGSPLHF. The CDR3 DNA is TGTGCCAGCAGCGTTGAGGGATCACCCCTCCACTTT.